This T cell receptor beta chain was captured by sequencing in a study of cytomegalovirus exposure and HLA in healthy donors. Study-wide results and limits: The study designated fewer than 200 TCR beta chains cytomegalovirus-associated. Through in vitro validation, three CMV-associated chains were shown to be specific for CMV antigens. The classifier reportedly diagnosed cytomegalovirus status with high sensitivity and specificity.

Germline lookup yields CDR1 SGHRS and CDR2 YFSETQ. Trimming pared 0 bases from V and 2 bases from J, leaving 8 bases between. This CDR3 has 14 amino acids. Concerning this clone itself: The target antigen is unknown.

The assay was immunoSEQ multiplex PCR, and TCRdb's table has in-frame clones only and misses some. The table shows about 150,000 clones, with 94% occurring only once. This chain connects TRBV5-1 to TRBJ1-2; D gene ambiguous. Specimen: PBMCs. This receptor was obtained from a man between 18 and 35 years old in good health and CMV-seropositive. The CDR3, as DNA: TGCGCCAGCAGCTTGGAAAGCCCCAACTATGGCTACACCTTC. Translated, it gives CASSLESPNYGYTF.